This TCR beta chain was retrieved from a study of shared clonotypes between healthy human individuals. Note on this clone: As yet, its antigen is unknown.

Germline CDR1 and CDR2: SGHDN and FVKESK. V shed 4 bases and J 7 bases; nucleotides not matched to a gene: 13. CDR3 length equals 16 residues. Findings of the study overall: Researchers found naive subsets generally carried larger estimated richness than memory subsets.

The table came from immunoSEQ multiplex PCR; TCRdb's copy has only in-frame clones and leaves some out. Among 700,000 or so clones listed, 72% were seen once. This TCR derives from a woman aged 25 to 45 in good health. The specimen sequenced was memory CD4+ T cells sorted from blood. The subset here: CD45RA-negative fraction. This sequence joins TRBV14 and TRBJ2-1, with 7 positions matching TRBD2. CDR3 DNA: TGTGCCAGCAGCCCTCTTGGGGGGAGGGCACTGAATGAGCAGTTCTTC. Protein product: CASSPLGGRALNEQFF.